Given below is one T cell receptor beta chain in context. Its cognate antigen is unknown. This sample is part of a study of cytomegalovirus exposure and HLA in healthy donors. Findings and caveats of the study: In terms of immune exposure information, only CMV serostatus was available.

With 60 Vbeta and 13 Jbeta primers, the PCR was carried out. Produced via immunoSEQ multiplex PCR; TCRdb's table is partial and in-frame only. The sample has around 110,000 clones; 81% are singletons. V shed 5 bases, J shed 7 bases, and the junction held 6 bases outside the gene matches. The CDR3 extends over 13 amino acids. Germline V CDR1 and CDR2: WNHNN, SYGVQD (reference sequence). The sequencing sample was made of PBMCs. V and J are TRBV10-1 and TRBJ2-7, with TRBD2 matching 9 bases. This TCR was recovered from a woman in her 30s in good health and CMV-seronegative. CDR3 sequence reads: CASSLREGQEQYF. The CDR3 DNA is TGCGCCAGCAGTTTGCGGGAGGGCCAGGAGCAGTACTTC.